This TCR beta chain was obtained from a study of patients and donors after allogeneic stem cell transplantation (dated by TCRdb to the early 2020s). Library preparation used RT-PCR. TCRdb records NextSeq 550 as the sequencer. TCRdb reanalyzed the raw reads on its own, using fastp at Q25 for trimming and MiXCR for clone calling, and kept in-frame beta chains. Entries are consolidated by CDR3 protein sequence, retaining the most common genes and DNA. The sample includes more than 850,000 distinct CDR3 sequences, with 18% observed a single time. The top ten hold 5% to 7.5% of the sample. A few counts support this clonotype. The antigen it recognizes is unknown. No base quality information exists; no much larger clone differs at one position. Trimming takes 0 bases off V and 4 bases off J; junction bases not matched to a gene: 10. Spanning cysteine to phenylalanine, the CDR3 consists of 17 amino acids. CDR3 DNA only is kept here, 51 bases in frame from base 1. CDR1 and CDR2, looked up from the germline V gene, are LGHNA and YSLEER.

Sequencing used blood, either unsorted or a sorted T cell fraction (not recorded which). This sequence originates from a human donor who was either an allogeneic HSCT recipient or a stem cell or donor lymphocyte infusion donor (not recorded which). It is not recorded whose cells these are; they may come from a transplant donor. The receptor chain draws on TRBV4-3 and TRBJ1-1; TRBD1 fits 8 bases in the junction. The sequence in DNA is TGCGCCAGCAGCCAAGACCACTCCAGGGGGCCGGCCACTGAAGCTTTCTTT. Translated, this is CASSQDHSRGPATEAFF.